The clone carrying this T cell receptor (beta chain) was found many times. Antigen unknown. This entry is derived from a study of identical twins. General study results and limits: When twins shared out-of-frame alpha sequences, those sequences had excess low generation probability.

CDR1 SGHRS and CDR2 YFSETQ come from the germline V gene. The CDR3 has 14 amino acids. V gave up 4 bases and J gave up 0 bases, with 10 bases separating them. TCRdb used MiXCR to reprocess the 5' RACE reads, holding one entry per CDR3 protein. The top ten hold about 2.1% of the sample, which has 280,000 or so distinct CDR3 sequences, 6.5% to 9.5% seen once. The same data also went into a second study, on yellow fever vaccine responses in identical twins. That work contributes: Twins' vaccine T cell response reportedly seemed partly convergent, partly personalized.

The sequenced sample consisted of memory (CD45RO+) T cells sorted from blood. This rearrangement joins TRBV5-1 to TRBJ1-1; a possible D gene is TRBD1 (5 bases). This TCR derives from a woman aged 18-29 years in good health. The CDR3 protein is CASSPRGVNTEAFF. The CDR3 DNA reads TGCGCCAGCAGCCCGCGGGGGGTGAACACTGAAGCTTTCTTT.